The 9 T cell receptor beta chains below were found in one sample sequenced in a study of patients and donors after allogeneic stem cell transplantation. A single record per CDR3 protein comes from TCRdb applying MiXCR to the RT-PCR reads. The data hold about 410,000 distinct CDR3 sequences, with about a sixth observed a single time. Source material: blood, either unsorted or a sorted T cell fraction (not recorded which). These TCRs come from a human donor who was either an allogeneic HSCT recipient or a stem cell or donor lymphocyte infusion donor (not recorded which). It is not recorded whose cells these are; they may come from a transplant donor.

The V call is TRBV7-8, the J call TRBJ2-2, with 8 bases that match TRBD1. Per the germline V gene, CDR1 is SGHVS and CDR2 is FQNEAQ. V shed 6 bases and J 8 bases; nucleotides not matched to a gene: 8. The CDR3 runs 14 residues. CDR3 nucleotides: TGTGCCAGCAGTCGGACAGGGAAGGGGGGGGAGCTGTTTTTT. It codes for CASSRTGKGGELFF.

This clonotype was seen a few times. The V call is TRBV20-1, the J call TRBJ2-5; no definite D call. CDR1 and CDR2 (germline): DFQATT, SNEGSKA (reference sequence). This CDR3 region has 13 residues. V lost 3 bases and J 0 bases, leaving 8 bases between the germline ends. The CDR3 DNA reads TGCAGTGCTAGTCGCGGCAACCAAGAGACCCAGTACTTC. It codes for CSASRGNQETQYF.

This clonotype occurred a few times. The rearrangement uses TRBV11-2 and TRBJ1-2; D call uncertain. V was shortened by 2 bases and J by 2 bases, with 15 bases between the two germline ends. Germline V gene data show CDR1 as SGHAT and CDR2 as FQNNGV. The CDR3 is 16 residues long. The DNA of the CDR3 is TGTGCCAGCAGCTTATATCCCCGTCGGGAGAACTATGGCTACACCTTC. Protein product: CASSLYPRRENYGYTF.

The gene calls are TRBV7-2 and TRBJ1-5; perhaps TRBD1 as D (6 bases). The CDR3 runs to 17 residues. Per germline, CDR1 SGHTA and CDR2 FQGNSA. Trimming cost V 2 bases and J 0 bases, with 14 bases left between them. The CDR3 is CASSLRRTDYSNQPQHF. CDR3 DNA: TGTGCCAGCAGCTTACGAAGGACAGACTATAGCAATCAGCCCCAGCATTTT.

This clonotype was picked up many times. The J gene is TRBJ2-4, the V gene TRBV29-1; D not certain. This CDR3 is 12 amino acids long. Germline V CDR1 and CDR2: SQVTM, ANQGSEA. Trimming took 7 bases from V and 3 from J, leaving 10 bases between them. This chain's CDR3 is CSAHTLKNIQYF. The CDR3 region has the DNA TGCAGCGCCCACACCCTCAAAAACATTCAGTACTTC. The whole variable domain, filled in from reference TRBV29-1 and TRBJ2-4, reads SAVISQKPSRDICQRGTSLTIQCQVDSQVTMMFWYRQQPGQSLTLIATANQGSEATYESGFVIDKFPISRPNLTFSTLTVSNMSPEDSSIYLCSAHTLKNIQYFGAGTRLSVL.

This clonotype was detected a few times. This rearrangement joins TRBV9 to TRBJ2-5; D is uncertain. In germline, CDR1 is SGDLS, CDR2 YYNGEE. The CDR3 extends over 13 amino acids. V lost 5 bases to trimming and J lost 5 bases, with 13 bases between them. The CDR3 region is CASSGPNEETQYF. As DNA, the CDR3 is TGTGCCAGCAGTGGACCAAACGAGGAGACCCAGTACTTC.

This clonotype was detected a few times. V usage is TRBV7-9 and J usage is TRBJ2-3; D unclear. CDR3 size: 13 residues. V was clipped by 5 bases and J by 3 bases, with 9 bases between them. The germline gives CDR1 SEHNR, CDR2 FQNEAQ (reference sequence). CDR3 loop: CASSAEQTDTQYF. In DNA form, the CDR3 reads TGTGCCAGCAGCGCCGAACAGACAGATACGCAGTATTTT.

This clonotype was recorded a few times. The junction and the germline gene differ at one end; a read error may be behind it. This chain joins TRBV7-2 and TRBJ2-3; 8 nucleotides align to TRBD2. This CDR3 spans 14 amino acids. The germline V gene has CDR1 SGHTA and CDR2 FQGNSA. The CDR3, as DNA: TGTGCCAGCAGCTTAGGGGGTTGGGGACTAGTACCGTCTTTT. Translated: CASSLGGWGLVPSF.

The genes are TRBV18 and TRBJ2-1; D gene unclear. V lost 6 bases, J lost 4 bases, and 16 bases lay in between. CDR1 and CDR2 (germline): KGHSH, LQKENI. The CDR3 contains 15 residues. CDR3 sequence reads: CASSETALAYNEQFF. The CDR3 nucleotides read TGTGCCAGCTCCGAAACGGCCCTTGCTTACAATGAGCAGTTCTTC. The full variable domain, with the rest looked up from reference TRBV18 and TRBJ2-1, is NAGVMQNPRHLVRRRGQEARLRCSPMKGHSHVYWYRQLPEEGLKFMVYLQKENIIDESGMPKERFSAEFPKEGPSILRIQQVVRGDSAAYFCASSETALAYNEQFFGPGTRLTVL.